The rows below give T cell receptor beta chains drawn from one sample of a study of blood T cell repertoires in COVID-19. Assay: immunoSEQ multiplex PCR; the TCRdb copy retains only in-frame clones and omits some. The repertoire holds 90,000 or so clones, with 75% to 90% as singletons. Sequencing was performed on peripheral blood. The receptors here all came from an elderly man with active or convalescent COVID-19. Both conserved end residues are part of each CDR3. Each record gives: J gene, V gene, clone size, D gene, CDR3 DNA, CDR3 protein. D genes are given only for firm matches. Where a row states a size, it is once, few, many or the class of an expanded clone; other rows omit it.

TRBJ2-7,TRBV4-2,-,-,TGTGCCAGCAGCGCGCAACAGGCGGTCTACGAGCAGTACTTC,CASSAQQAVYEQYF
TRBJ2-3,TRBV3-1/TRBV3-2,-,-,TGTGCCAGCAGCCAATTTAACAGTTACACAGATACGCAGTATTTT,CASSQFNSYTDTQYF
TRBJ1-1,TRBV5-4,-,-,TGTGCCAGCAGCGGCGGGGGTAAGGCTGAAGCTTTCTTT,CASSGGGKAEAFF
TRBJ2-7,TRBV10-3,few,TRBD2,TGTGCCATCAGTGAGTCGACTAGCGGGGTCTTGTACTTC,CAISESTSGVLYF
TRBJ2-7,TRBV27,-,-,TGTGCCAGCAGATCTAGCGCCAACTCCTACGAGCAGTACTTC,CASRSSANSYEQYF
TRBJ2-5,TRBV19,once,-,TGTGCCAGTAACCCGACAGGCGAGGAGACCCAGTACTTC,CASNPTGEETQYF
TRBJ1-5,TRBV5-6,-,-,TGTGCCAGCAGCTTGGCCTTGGGGGCGGGTCAGCCCCAGCATTTT,CASSLALGAGQPQHF
TRBJ1-4,TRBV5-6,-,TRBD1,TGTGCCAGCAGCCCAAACAGGGGGCTCGGTGAAAAACTGTTTTTT,CASSPNRGLGEKLFF
TRBJ2-2,TRBV24-1,-,-,TGTGCCACCAGTGGTAGCGGTACCGCGAACACCGGGGAGCTGTTTTTT,CATSGSGTANTGELFF
TRBJ2-1,TRBV4-2,-,TRBD2,TGTGCCAGCAGCCAAGATGGGCTAGCGGAGTACAATGAGCAGTTCTTC,CASSQDGLAEYNEQFF
TRBJ2-5,TRBV3-1/TRBV3-2,-,TRBD2,TGTGCCAGCAGCCAAGCAGCAGGCGGGAGAGAGACCCAGTACTTC,CASSQAAGGRETQYF
TRBJ2-7,TRBV5-6,-,-,TGTGCCAGCAGCTCCCCGACAGCAAGCTCCTACGAGCAGTACTTC,CASSSPTASSYEQYF
TRBJ1-5,TRBV20-1,-,TRBD1,TGCAGTGCTAGTTTCCGGGACAGGGCGGATAGCAATCAGCCCCAGCATTTT,CSASFRDRADSNQPQHF
TRBJ1-3,TRBV5-4,-,-,TGTGCCAGCAGCTTGGCAGGGGTGAGAAACACCATATATTTT,CASSLAGVRNTIYF
TRBJ1-5,TRBV27,-,-,TGTGCCAGCAGTTTGGAAGGACAACAGCCCCAGCATTTT,CASSLEGQQPQHF
TRBJ2-2,TRBV29-1,-,-,TGCAGCGCACCAGCGAACACCGGGGAGCTGTTTTTT,CSAPANTGELFF
TRBJ1-6,TRBV3-1/TRBV3-2,-,-,TGTGCCAGCAGCCAAGGGGGAGGGGTGAATTCACCCCTCCACTTT,CASSQGGGVNSPLHF
TRBJ2-1,TRBV7-2,once,TRBD1,TGTGCCAGCAGCGCCGGGACAGGGGGCAGGGGTGAGCAGTTCTTC,CASSAGTGGRGEQFF
TRBJ2-1,TRBV12-5,few,-,TGTGCTAGTGGTTTGTCCCTCCTAGACGGCCCCTACAATGAGCAGTTCTTC,CASGLSLLDGPYNEQFF
TRBJ1-5,TRBV6-6,-,TRBD1,TGTGCCAGCAGCCAACCGGGACAGCATAGCAATCAGCCCCAGCATTTT,CASSQPGQHSNQPQHF
TRBJ1-5,TRBV6-5,-,TRBD1,TGTGCCAGCAGTCAACAGGGGGGCCAGCCCCAGCATTTT,CASSQQGGQPQHF
TRBJ2-2,TRBV7-7,-,TRBD2,TGTGCTAGCAGCCCAGGACTAGCGAGAAACACCGGGGAGCTGTTTTTT,CASSPGLARNTGELFF
TRBJ1-2,TRBV9,once,TRBD1,TGTGCCAGCCGCCCCGGGGACAGGGGAAAGTTGATCTTC,CASRPGDRGKLIF
TRBJ1-1,TRBV29-1,-,-,TGCAGCGTTGAACAGTTGAACACTGAAGCTTTCTTT,CSVEQLNTEAFF
TRBJ2-1,TRBV7-7,-,TRBD2,TGTGCTAGCAGCTTAGGTGCTAGCGGGAGGGCCGCCTACAATGAGCAGTTCTTC,CASSLGASGRAAYNEQFF
TRBJ2-4,TRBV24-1,-,TRBD2,TGTGCCACCAGTGATTCCCGGGAGGTCTCCGGGATTCAGTACTTC,CATSDSREVSGIQYF
TRBJ2-3,TRBV9,-,TRBD2,TGTGCCAGCAGCCCCCGGACTAGCGGCCACACAGATACGCAGTATTTT,CASSPRTSGHTDTQYF
TRBJ2-5,TRBV5-1,-,TRBD2,TGCGCCAGCAGCAAGGGACTAGCTTCAGAGACCCAGTACTTC,CASSKGLASETQYF
TRBJ1-1,TRBV29-1,-,TRBD1,TGCAGCGCAACGACAGGGGCGGGCACTGAAGCTTTCTTT,CSATTGAGTEAFF
TRBJ1-2,TRBV2,-,-,TGTGCCAGCAGTGTAACTATATTAGGAACTGGAGGCTACACCTTC,CASSVTILGTGGYTF
TRBJ2-7,TRBV6-5,few,TRBD2,TGTGCCAGCAGTTACTCGACTAGCGGGAGTCGGGCGCAGTACTTC,CASSYSTSGSRAQYF
TRBJ2-1,TRBV5-4,-,-,TGTGCCAGCAGCCTAGGGGGAGGGCCCCGGAATGAGCAGTTCTTC,CASSLGGGPRNEQFF
TRBJ1-2,TRBV5-6,-,TRBD1,TGTGCCAGCAGCTTGGGCCACAGGGGCCCATATGGCTACACCTTC,CASSLGHRGPYGYTF
TRBJ2-7,TRBV7-2,-,-,TGTGCCAGCAGCTTAGGCCAACACTACGAGCAGTACTTC,CASSLGQHYEQYF
TRBJ2-1,TRBV5-6,-,TRBD2,TGTGCCAGCAGCCCAATGGACGTTCCGGGACTAGCTTCTTACAATGAGCAGTTCTTC,CASSPMDVPGLASYNEQFF
TRBJ2-5,TRBV3-1/TRBV3-2,-,TRBD1,TGTGCCAGCAGCCAAGATCGGGGGGCGGGACAGGGAAAGACCCAGTACTTC,CASSQDRGAGQGKTQYF
TRBJ1-2,TRBV6-5,-,-,TGTGCCAGCAGTTACTCTGGCGGCTATGGCTACACCTTC,CASSYSGGYGYTF
TRBJ2-7,TRBV15,-,-,TGTGCCACCAGCAGAGATCGGCGGCAAATTCCCGGTGGCGAGCAGTACTTC,CATSRDRRQIPGGEQYF
TRBJ2-7,TRBV28,-,TRBD1,TGTGCCAGCACCCTGACAGGGAGCTACCACGAGCAGTACTTC,CASTLTGSYHEQYF
TRBJ2-2,TRBV25-1,-,-,TGTGCCAGCAGTGCCTGGGAACTAGGCACCGGGGAGCTGTTTTTT,CASSAWELGTGELFF
TRBJ2-7,TRBV25-1,few,-,TGTGCCAGCAGTGACGACAGGCTCGCGGAGCAGTACTTC,CASSDDRLAEQYF
TRBJ2-1,TRBV18,-,-,TGTGCCAGCTCACCAGGGCCTAGCGCATCCTACAATGAGCAGTTCTTC,CASSPGPSASYNEQFF
TRBJ2-1,TRBV5-4,-,-,TGTGCCATCAGGGGTGCTAGTGGCAATGAGCAGTTCTTC,CAIRGASGNEQFF
TRBJ1-6,TRBV3-1/TRBV3-2,-,-,TGTGCCAGCAGCCGACCGGGGAATTCACCCCTCCACTTT,CASSRPGNSPLHF
TRBJ2-7,TRBV7-9,-,-,TGTGCCAGCAGCCAACAGGGCTTCTACGAGCAGTACTTC,CASSQQGFYEQYF
TRBJ1-1,TRBV19,once,TRBD1,TGTGCCAGTAGCTCGGACAGGGGGGTCATGAACACTGAAGCTTTCTTT,CASSSDRGVMNTEAFF
TRBJ2-3,TRBV11-2,-,-,TGTGCCAGCAGTTCATCGGTGAGAAGCACAGATACGCAGTATTTT,CASSSSVRSTDTQYF
TRBJ1-2,TRBV5-5,-,-,TGTGCCAGCAGCTTGTATACAGGCGGCTACACCTTC,CASSLYTGGYTF
TRBJ1-2,TRBV29-1,-,TRBD1,TGCAGCGTTCTCCGGGACAGCTATGGCTACACCTTC,CSVLRDSYGYTF
TRBJ2-2,TRBV5-6,-,-,TGTGCCAGCAGCTTCGGCGGGGAGCTGTTTTTT,CASSFGGELFF
TRBJ1-6,TRBV28,-,-,TGTGCCAGCAGTTTGGGCGGGGTAGGCTCACCCCTCCACTTT,CASSLGGVGSPLHF
TRBJ1-6,TRBV7-2,-,-,TGTGCCAGCAGCCAGACAGCAACAAATTCACCCCTCCACTTT,CASSQTATNSPLHF
TRBJ2-1,TRBV15,-,TRBD2,TGTGCCACCAGCCCCGGGACTAGCGGGAGTAATGAGCAGTTCTTC,CATSPGTSGSNEQFF
TRBJ1-5,TRBV6-2/TRBV6-3,-,-,TGTGCCAGCAGTTACTCGCCGACAGGCAATCAGCCCCAGCATTTT,CASSYSPTGNQPQHF
TRBJ2-1,TRBV10-3,-,-,TGTGCCATCAGTGAGTCCGGAGGATCCTACAATGAGCAGTTCTTC,CAISESGGSYNEQFF
TRBJ2-7,TRBV7-2,-,TRBD2,TGTGCCAGCAGCTCTACTAGCGGGAAGTTCTACGAGCAGTACTTC,CASSSTSGKFYEQYF